These 7 T cell receptor beta chains were sequenced from one sample in a study of cytomegalovirus exposure and HLA in healthy donors. The PCR was carried out with 60 Vbeta primers and 13 Jbeta primers. Some clones are missing from TCRdb's copy, which holds only in-frame ones; the method was immunoSEQ multiplex PCR. This sample carries 180,000 or so clones, approximately 83% of them seen once, and the ten largest clones take about 10%. What was sequenced was PBMCs. The receptors shown here come from a man between 18 and 35 years old in good health and CMV-seropositive.

This chain joins TRBV5-8 and TRBJ1-2; 9 bases are a match to TRBD1. CDR3 length: 15 residues. Germline V gives CDR1 SGHTS, CDR2 YDEGEE. J gave up 4 bases and V 4 bases, and 8 bases lay outside the gene matches. CDR3 DNA: TGTGCCAGCAGCAACTGGGACAGGGCCCTCTATGGCTACACCTTC. Residues: CASSNWDRALYGYTF.

This clone was seen more than once but under ten times. V gene TRBV6-5 combines with J gene TRBJ1-4; TRBD1 aligns across 7 bases. CDR1 and CDR2 from the germline V gene are MNHEY and SVGAGI. The CDR3 consists of 12 residues. V lost 7 bases and J lost 10; bases outside the gene matches: 6. Written as DNA, the CDR3 is TGTGCCAGCAACCAGGGGGATGGAAAACTGTTTTTT. It translates to CASNQGDGKLFF.

This clone appeared a few times. The chain uses TRBV13 and TRBJ1-4, with unresolved D. V lost 3 bases and J 8 bases, leaving 10 bases between the germline ends. Per germline, CDR1 PRHDT and CDR2 FYEKMQ (reference sequence). The CDR3 is made up of 13 amino acids. The CDR3 loop reads CASSFGPREKLFF. CDR3 nucleotide sequence: TGTGCCAGCAGCTTCGGCCCGAGGGAAAAACTGTTTTTT.

The chain employs TRBV30 and TRBJ2-2; tentatively, D is TRBD1 (6 bases). The V and J ends lost 4 bases and 6 bases respectively, with 15 bases between them. Germline lookup yields CDR1 GTSNPN and CDR2 SVGIG (reference sequence). This CDR3 spans 14 amino acids. CDR3 nucleotide sequence: TGTGCCTGGATGCGGACAGCCGGTGCCGGGGAGCTGTTTTTT. Its protein product is CAWMRTAGAGELFF.

The V call is TRBV10-1, the J call TRBJ2-3; D ambiguous. Per germline, CDR1 WNHNN and CDR2 SYGVQD (reference sequence). The CDR3 length is 12 residues. V gave up 3 bases and J gave up 6 bases, with 7 bases separating them. The CDR3 DNA reads TGCGCCAGCAGTGACAGTTACGATACGCAGTATTTT. It codes for CASSDSYDTQYF.

The chain joins TRBV5-1 to TRBJ2-1, with D possibly matching TRBD2 (5 bases). Germline values: CDR1 SGHRS, CDR2 YFSETQ. This CDR3 region has 15 residues. V was trimmed by 3 bases and J by 5 bases, leaving 15 bases between them. CDR3 sequence reads: CASSSHGGPNNEQFF. In DNA form, the CDR3 reads TGCGCCAGCAGCTCGCATGGAGGACCCAACAATGAGCAGTTCTTC.

This rearrangement joins TRBV19 to TRBJ1-4; D unclear. The V and J ends lost 6 bases and 0 bases respectively, with 11 bases between them. The CDR3 has 15 amino acids. Germline V CDR1 and CDR2: LNHDA, SQIVND (reference sequence). CDR3 sequence reads: CASRSAGATNEKLFF. CDR3 sequence (DNA): TGTGCCAGTAGATCGGCCGGGGCAACTAATGAAAAACTGTTTTTT.